This TCR beta chain was observed in a study of tumor-infiltrating lymphocytes in primary liver carcinoma. On the study more broadly: The patients included men and women who were aged 30 to 69 years. The tumors, T1-T3 N0M0 lesions, were roughly 4.2 to 11 cm across.

The input was approximately 500 ng total RNA; TCR beta cDNA was made from it with a constant-region primer. Three nested multiplex PCR rounds, a slightly modified ARM-PCR, produced the libraries for TCR beta. In the first two PCR rounds, TRBV1-TRBV30 forward primers were paired with a C-beta reverse primer, and each round lasted 10 cycles. One entry per CDR3 protein, called by TCRdb with MiXCR from the multiplex PCR reads. The sample yields some 120,000 distinct CDR3 sequences, roughly 69% seen once. V lost 6 bases and J 6 bases, leaving 21 bases between the germline ends. The CDR3 has 15 amino acids. The germline CDR1 and CDR2 sequences are SGDLS and YYNGEE. For each extraction, RNA and DNA were obtained together from around 18-30 mg of unsorted bulk tissue.

The sequenced sample consisted of liver tumor tissue from sampling region 1. As for subset: tumor region T1, superior pole. The TCR comes from a woman aged 60-75 years with primary liver carcinoma and hepatitis B virus infection. The rearrangement joins TRBV9 to TRBJ1-2, with a possible D match to TRBD1 (6 bases). The CDR3 reads CASNGTGFHPDGYTF. The CDR3 bases are TGTGCCAGCAACGGAACAGGGTTTCACCCTGATGGCTACACCTTC.